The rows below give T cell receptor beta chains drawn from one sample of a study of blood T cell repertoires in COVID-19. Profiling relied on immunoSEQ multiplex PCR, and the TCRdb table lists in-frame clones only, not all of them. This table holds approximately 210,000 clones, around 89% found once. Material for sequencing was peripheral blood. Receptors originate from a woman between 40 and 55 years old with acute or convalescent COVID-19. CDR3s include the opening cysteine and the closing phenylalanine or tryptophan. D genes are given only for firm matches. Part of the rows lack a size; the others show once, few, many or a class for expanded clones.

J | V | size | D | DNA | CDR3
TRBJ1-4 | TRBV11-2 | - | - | TGTGCCAGCAGTAGGGGGGAAAAACTGTTTTTT | CASSRGEKLFF
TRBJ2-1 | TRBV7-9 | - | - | TGTGCCAGCAGCTTGGGGCAGGCAAACAATGAGCAGTTCTTC | CASSLGQANNEQFF
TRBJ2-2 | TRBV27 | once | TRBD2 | TGTGCCAGCAGTTTTGTGGGGACTAGGGTCACCGGGGAGCTGTTTTTT | CASSFVGTRVTGELFF
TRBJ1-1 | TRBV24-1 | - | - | TGTGCCACCAGTGATTCAATGGGGGGAACTGAAGCTTTCTTT | CATSDSMGGTEAFF
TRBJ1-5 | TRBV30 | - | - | TGTGCCTACCGAACGGGCAATCAGCCCCAGCATTTT | CAYRTGNQPQHF
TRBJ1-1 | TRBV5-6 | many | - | TGTGCCAGCAGCTTGTGGCCCCCCGTCTTAGGGGGAGCTTTCTTT | CASSLWPPVLGGAFF
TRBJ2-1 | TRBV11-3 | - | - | TGTGCCAGCAGCTTAAGGGGGTCCTCCAATGAGCAGTTCTTC | CASSLRGSSNEQFF
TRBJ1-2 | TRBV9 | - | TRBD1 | TGTGCCAGCAGCGCGGACAGGGGAGGGAATGGCTACACCTTC | CASSADRGGNGYTF
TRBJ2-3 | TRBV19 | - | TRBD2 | TGTGCCAGTAGTTTCCAACTAGCGGGGGGCACAGATACGCAGTATTTT | CASSFQLAGGTDTQYF
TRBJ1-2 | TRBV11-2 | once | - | TGTGCCAGCAGCTCACCGTGGGGGGAGACCAACTATGGCTACACCTTC | CASSSPWGETNYGYTF
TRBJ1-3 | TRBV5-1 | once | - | TGCGCCAGCAGCTTCAACTCGGCAGAGGCTGGAAACACCATATATTTT | CASSFNSAEAGNTIYF
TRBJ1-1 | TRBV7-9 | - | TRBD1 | TGTGCCAGCAGCTTATTACAGGGGGGGAACACTGAAGCTTTCTTT | CASSLLQGGNTEAFF
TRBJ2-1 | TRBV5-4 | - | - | TGTGCCAGCAGCTTGGCACAGGGTGGTGAGCAGTTCTTC | CASSLAQGGEQFF
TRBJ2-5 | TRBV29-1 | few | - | TGCAGCGTTGGACAGCAAGAGACCCAGTACTTC | CSVGQQETQYF
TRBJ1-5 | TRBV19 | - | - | TGTGCCAGTAGTATACCTCGGGGGGCCTTTGGCCAGCCCCAGCATTTT | CASSIPRGAFGQPQHF
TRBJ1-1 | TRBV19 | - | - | TGTGCCAGTAGGGGACTTCGGAACACTGAAGCTTTCTTT | CASRGLRNTEAFF
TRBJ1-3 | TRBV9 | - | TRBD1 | TGTGCCAGCGGGCAGGGGGGAGGCTTCTCTGGAAACACCATATATTTT | CASGQGGGFSGNTIYF
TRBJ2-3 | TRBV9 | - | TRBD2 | TGTGCCAGCAGCGCCGGGACTAGCGGGGGCACAGATACGCAGTATTTT | CASSAGTSGGTDTQYF
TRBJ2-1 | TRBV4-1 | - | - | TGCGCCAGCAGCCGTCAAAGACTGGGTGAGCAGTTCTTC | CASSRQRLGEQFF
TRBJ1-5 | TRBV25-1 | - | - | TGTGCCAGCAGTGAAGTCCCGAGGGTCTCGGGGAGCAATCAGCCCCAGCATTTT | CASSEVPRVSGSNQPQHF
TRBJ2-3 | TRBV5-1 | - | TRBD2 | TGCGCCAGCAGCTTACTAGCGGGGACAGATACGCAGTATTTT | CASSLLAGTDTQYF
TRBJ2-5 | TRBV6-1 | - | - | TGTGCCAGCAGTGAAGGGGTAGGCGGGGCGGAGACCCAGTACTTC | CASSEGVGGAETQYF
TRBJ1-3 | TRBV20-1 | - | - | TGCAGTGCTAGTGCAGGAGGAAACACCATATATTTT | CSASAGGNTIYF
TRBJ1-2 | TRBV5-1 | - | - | TGCGCCAGCAGCCCGGGCTGGGAGAGAGACTACACCTTC | CASSPGWERDYTF